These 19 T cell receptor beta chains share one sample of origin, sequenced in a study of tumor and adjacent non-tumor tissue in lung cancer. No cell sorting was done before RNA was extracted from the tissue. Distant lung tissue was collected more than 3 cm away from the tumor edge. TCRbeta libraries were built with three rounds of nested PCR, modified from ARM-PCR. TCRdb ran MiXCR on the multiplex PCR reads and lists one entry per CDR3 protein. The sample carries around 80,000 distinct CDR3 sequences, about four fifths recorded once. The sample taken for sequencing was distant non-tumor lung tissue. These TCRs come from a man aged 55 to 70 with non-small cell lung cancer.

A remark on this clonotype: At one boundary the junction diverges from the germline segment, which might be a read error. CDR3 coding DNA: TGCAGAGCTAGAGATGCCTTCTATCCTAACTATGGTTACACCTTC. Translating gives CRARDAFYPNYGYTF. The chain links TRBV20-1 to TRBJ1-2; D is unresolved. Per germline, CDR1 DFQATT and CDR2 SNEGSKA (reference sequence). This CDR3 has 15 amino acids.

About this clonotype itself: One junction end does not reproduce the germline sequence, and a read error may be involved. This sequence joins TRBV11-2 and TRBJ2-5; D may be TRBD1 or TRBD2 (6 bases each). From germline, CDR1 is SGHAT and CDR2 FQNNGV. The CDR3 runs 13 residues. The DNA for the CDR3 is TGTGCCATCAGCTTACGGGGGCATGAGACCCAGTACTTC. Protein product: CAISLRGHETQYF.

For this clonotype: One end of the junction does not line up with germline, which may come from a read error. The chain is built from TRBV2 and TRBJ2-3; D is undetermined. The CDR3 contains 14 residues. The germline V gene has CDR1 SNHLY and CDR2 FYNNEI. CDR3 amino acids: CASQTQISTDTQYF. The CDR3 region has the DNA TGTGCCAGCCAGACCCAAATTAGCACAGATACGCAGTACTTT.

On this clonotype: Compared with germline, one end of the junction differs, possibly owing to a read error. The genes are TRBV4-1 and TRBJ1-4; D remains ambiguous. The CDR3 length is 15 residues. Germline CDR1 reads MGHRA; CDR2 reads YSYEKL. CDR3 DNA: TGCGCCAACAGCCACAACAGCACCGGTAATGAAAAACTGTTTTTT. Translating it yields CANSHNSTGNEKLFF.

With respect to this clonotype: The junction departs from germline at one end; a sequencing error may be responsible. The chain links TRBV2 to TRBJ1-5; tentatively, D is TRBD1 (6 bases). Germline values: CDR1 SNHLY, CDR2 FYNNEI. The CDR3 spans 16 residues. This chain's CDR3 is CASRGEGGRDNQLQHF. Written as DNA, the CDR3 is TGTGCCAGCAGGGGGGAAGGGGGAAGGGACAATCAGCTCCAGCATTTT.

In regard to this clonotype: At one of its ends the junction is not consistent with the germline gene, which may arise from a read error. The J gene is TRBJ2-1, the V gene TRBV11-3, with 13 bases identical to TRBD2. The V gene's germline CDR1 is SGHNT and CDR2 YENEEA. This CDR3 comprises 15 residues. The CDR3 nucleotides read TGTGCCTGCACCACAACTAGCGGGGGGGCCCATGAGCTGTTCTTC. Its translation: CACTTTSGGAHELFF.

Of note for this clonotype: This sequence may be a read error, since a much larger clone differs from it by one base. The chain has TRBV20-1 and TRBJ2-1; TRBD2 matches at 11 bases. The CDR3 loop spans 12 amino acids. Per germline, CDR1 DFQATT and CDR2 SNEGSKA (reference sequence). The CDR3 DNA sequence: TGCAGTGTAACTAGCGGGAGTAATGAGGAGTTCTTC. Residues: CSVTSGSNEEFF.

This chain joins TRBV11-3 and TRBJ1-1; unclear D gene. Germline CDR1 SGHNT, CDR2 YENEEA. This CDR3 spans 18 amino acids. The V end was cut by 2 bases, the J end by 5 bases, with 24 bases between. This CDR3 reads CASSLTPNLFGRNTEAFF. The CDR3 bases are TGTGCCAGCAGCTTAACGCCGAATCTGTTTGGTAGGAATACTGAAGCTTTCTTT.

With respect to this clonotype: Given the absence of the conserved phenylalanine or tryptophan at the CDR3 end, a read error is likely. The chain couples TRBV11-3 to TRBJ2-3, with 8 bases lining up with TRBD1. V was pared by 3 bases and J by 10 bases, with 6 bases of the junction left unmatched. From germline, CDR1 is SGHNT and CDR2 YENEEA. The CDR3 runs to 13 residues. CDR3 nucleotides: TGTGCCAGCAGCTTTCAGGGGGCAAATGCGCAGTATATT. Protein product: CASSFQGANAQYI.

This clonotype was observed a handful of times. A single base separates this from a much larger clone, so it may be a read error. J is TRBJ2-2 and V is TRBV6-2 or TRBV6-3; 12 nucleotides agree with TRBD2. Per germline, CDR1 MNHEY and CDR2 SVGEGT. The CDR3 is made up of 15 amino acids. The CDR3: CACSSSGRDTGELFF. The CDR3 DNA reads TGTGCCTGCAGTTCTAGCGGGAGGGACACCGGGGAGCTGTTTTTT.

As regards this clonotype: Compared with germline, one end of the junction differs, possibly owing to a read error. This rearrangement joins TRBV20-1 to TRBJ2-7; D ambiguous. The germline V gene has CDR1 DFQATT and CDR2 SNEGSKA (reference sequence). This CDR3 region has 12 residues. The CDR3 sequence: CSASAVTYEPWF. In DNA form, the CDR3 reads TGCAGTGCTAGTGCGGTCACCTACGAGCCGTGGTTC.

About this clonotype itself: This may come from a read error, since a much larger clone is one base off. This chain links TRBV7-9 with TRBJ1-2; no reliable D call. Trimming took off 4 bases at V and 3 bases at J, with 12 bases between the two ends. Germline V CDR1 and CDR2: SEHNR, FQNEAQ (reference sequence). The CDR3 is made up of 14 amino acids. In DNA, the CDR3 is TGTGCCAGCAGCTCCTCGTCGGTGGACTATGGCTACACCTTC. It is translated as CASSSSSVDYGYTF. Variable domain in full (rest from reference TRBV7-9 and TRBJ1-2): DTGVSQNPRHKITKRGQNVTFRCDPISEHNRLYWYRQTLGQGPEFLTYFQNEAQLEKSRLLSDRFSAERPKGSFSTLEIQRTEQGDSAMYLCASSSSSVDYGYTFGSGTRLTVV.

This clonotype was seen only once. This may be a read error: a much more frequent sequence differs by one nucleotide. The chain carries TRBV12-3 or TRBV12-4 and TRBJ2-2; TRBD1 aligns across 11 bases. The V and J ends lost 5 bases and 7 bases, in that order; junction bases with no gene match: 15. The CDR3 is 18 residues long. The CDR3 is CASSTFQDRGPLFGELFF. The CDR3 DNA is TGTGCCAGCAGTACCTTCCAGGACAGGGGGCCTCTATTCGGGGAGCTGTTTTTT.

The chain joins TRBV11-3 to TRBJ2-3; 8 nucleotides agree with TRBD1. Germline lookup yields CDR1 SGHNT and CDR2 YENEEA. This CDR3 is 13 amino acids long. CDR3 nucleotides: TGTGGTAGCAGCTTTCAGGGGGCGGATACGCAGTATTTT. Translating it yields CGSSFQGADTQYF.

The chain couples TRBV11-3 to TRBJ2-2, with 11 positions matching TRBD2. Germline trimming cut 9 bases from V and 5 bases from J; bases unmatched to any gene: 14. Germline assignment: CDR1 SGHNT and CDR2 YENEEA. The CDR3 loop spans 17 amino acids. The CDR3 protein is CASSHLATSGTTGELFF. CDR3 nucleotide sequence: TGTGCCAGTAGCCACCTCGCGACTAGCGGGACGACCGGGGAGCTGTTTTTT. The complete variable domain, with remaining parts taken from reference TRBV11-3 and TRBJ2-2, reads EAGVVQSPRYKIIEKKQPVAFWCNPISGHNTLYWYLQNLGQGPELLIRYENEEAVDDSQLPKDRFSAERLKGVDSTLKIQPAELGDSAVYLCASSHLATSGTTGELFFGEGSRLTVL.

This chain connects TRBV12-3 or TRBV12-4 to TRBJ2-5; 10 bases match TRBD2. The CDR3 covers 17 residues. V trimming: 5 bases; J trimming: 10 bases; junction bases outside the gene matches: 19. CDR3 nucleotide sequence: TGTGCCAGCAGTGTGGGACTGGAGCGGGAGGGGCAAGTGAGCCAGTACTTC. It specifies CASSVGLEREGQVSQYF.

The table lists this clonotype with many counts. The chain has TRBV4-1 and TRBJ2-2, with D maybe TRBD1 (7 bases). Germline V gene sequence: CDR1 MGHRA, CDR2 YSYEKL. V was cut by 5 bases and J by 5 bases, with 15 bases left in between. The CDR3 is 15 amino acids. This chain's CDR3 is CASSSRGAYTGELFF. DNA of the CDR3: TGCGCCAGCAGCAGCAGGGGGGCCTATACCGGGGAGCTGTTTTTT.

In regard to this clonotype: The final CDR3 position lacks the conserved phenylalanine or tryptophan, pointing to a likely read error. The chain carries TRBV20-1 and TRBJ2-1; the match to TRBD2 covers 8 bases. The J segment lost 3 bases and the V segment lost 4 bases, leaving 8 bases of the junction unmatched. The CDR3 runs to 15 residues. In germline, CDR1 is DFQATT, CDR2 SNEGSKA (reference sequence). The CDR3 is CSAIDGLAGYNEQFL. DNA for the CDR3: TGCAGTGCTATTGATGGACTAGCAGGCTACAATGAGCAGTTCTTA.

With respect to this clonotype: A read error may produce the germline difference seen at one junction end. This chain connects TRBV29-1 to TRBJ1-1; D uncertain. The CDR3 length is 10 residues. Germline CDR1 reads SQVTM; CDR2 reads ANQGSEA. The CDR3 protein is CSVANSEAFF. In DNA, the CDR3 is TGTAGCGTTGCTAACAGTGAAGCTTTCTTT. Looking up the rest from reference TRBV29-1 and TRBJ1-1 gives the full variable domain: SAVISQKPSRDICQRGTSLTIQCQVDSQVTMMFWYRQQPGQSLTLIATANQGSEATYESGFVIDKFPISRPNLTFSTLTVSNMSPEDSSIYLCSVANSEAFFGQGTRLTVV.